These 6 T cell receptor beta chains were all obtained from the same sample, sequenced in a study of Graves' ophthalmopathy and Graves' hyperthyroidism. For repertoire sequencing, the TCR beta CDR3 regions were amplified from RNA transcripts. Amplification began with first-round RT-PCR using HTBI primers, then second-round multiplex PCR was performed. TCRdb itself ran the multiplex PCR reads through MiXCR, one entry per CDR3 protein. The sample has around 1.1 million distinct CDR3 sequences, less than 45% seen once. Sequencing was done on a sample of peripheral blood or thyroid tissue (not recorded which). These receptors were obtained from an adult man with Graves' hyperthyroidism.

This clonotype was counted ten times or more. The J gene is TRBJ2-7, the V gene TRBV29-1, with unresolved D. Germline values: CDR1 SQVTM, CDR2 ANQGSEA. The CDR3 length is 8 residues. The germline V and J ends were trimmed by 8 bases and 5 bases, with 4 bases remaining between them. CDR3: CSLNEQYF. CDR3 DNA sequence: TGCAGCCTTAACGAGCAGTACTTC.

V and J are TRBV11-2 and TRBJ1-1; TRBD1 aligns across 9 bases. The germline CDR1 and CDR2 sequences are SGHAT and FQNNGV. The J segment lost 1 base and the V segment lost 5 bases, leaving 17 bases of the junction unmatched. The CDR3 loop spans 19 amino acids. DNA for the CDR3: TGTGCCAGCAGCGCAGGGACAGGGTTATTAATTGGGGCGAACACTGAAGCTTTCTTT. The encoded protein is CASSAGTGLLIGANTEAFF.

This clonotype occurred many times. CDR3 bases: TGTGCCAGCAGCGCACAACAGGGGCGGGATTCACCCCTCCACTTT. Translation gives CASSAQQGRDSPLHF. The J gene is TRBJ1-6, the V gene TRBV7-2, with 7 bases identical to TRBD1. CDR1 is SGHTA, CDR2 FQGNSA, per germline. The CDR3 contains 15 residues. After removal of 5 bases from V and 8 bases from J, the junction contained 9 bases not matched to a gene.

In this sample, this clonotype turned up many times. The chain couples TRBV29-1 to TRBJ1-3, with 7 bases fitting TRBD1. This CDR3 contains 14 residues. Germline V gene lookup returns CDR1 SQVTM and CDR2 ANQGSEA. V lost 7 bases to trimming and J lost 2 bases; unmatched junction nucleotides: 8. The CDR3 DNA reads TGCAGCGGGACCCACAGGGGACCTGGAAACACCATATATTTT. Translating gives CSGTHRGPGNTIYF.

This sequence joins TRBV20-1 and TRBJ1-5; TRBD1 agrees at 7 bases. There are 20 residues in the CDR3. J lost 2 bases, V lost 0 bases, and 19 bases had no gene match. Germline V lookup: CDR1 DFQATT, CDR2 SNEGSKA (reference sequence). This CDR3 reads CSARDPRLDRVALGNQPQHF. The CDR3 bases are TGCAGTGCTAGAGATCCTAGACTTGACAGGGTGGCTCTCGGCAATCAGCCCCAGCATTTT.

This clonotype has at least ten counts. V and J are TRBV19 and TRBJ2-7; a weak D match, TRBD2 (6 bases). The CDR3 sequence is 13 residues long. The ends were cut back, 10 bases at V and 3 bases at J, with 16 bases in the middle. The germline V gene has CDR1 LNHDA and CDR2 SQIVND (reference sequence). Here the CDR3 DNA reads TGTGCCACCCGGGGGAGCGACAACTACGAGCAGTACTTC. This sequence encodes CATRGSDNYEQYF.